The 4 T cell receptor beta chains listed next were all sequenced from one sample in a study of blood T cells in healthy people across ages. A second roughly 6 to 11 cycle PCR used barcoded and J-beta primers. MiXCR was run by TCRdb on the 5' RACE reads, yielding one entry per CDR3 protein. The sample holds fewer than 2 million distinct CDR3 sequences, roughly 43% seen once. The sample comprised blood. These receptors all come from a human donor in good health.

The chain recombines TRBV2 with TRBJ2-3; 7 bases match TRBD2. With 1 base clipped from V and 6 bases from J, the junction kept 10 bases outside the gene matches. CDR3 size: 16 residues. Per germline, CDR1 SNHLY and CDR2 FYNNEI. CDR3 loop: CASSEGLALDMDTQYF. The DNA for the CDR3 is TGTGCCAGCAGTGAAGGACTAGCTTTGGATATGGATACGCAGTATTTT.

The gene calls are TRBV20-1 and TRBJ2-2; D possibly corresponds to TRBD1 (5 bases). The germline V gene encodes CDR1 DFQATT and CDR2 SNEGSKA (reference sequence). The length of the CDR3 is 15 residues. The ends were cut back, 8 bases at V and 0 bases at J, with 16 bases in the middle. CDR3 sequence reads: CSTKRGGSNTGELFF. The CDR3 DNA follows: TGCAGTACCAAAAGGGGCGGCTCGAACACCGGGGAGCTGTTTTTT.

The chain is built from TRBV5-6 and TRBJ1-1; D uncertain. Germline V gene data show CDR1 as SGHDT and CDR2 as YYEEEE. The CDR3 sequence is 13 residues long. V lost 1 base and J 3 bases, leaving 7 bases between the germline ends. CDR3 sequence (DNA): TGTGCCAGCAGCTTGTGGTACGACACTGAAGCTTTCTTT. Translating gives CASSLWYDTEAFF.

The table lists this clonotype with a few counts. V is TRBV20-1 and J is TRBJ1-2; 8 bases fit TRBD1. This CDR3 has 17 residues. Germline V lookup: CDR1 DFQATT, CDR2 SNEGSKA (reference sequence). The V gene end was trimmed by 0 bases and the J gene end by 1 base; junction bases not matched to a gene: 10. The CDR3 region is CSARERGTGVGNYGYTF. The CDR3 DNA sequence: TGCAGTGCTAGAGAGCGGGGGACAGGTGTTGGTAACTATGGCTACACCTTC.